This record concerns one T cell receptor beta chain sequence. The table came from immunoSEQ multiplex PCR; TCRdb's copy has only in-frame clones and leaves some out. The table records under 200,000 clones, around 85% of them present only once. This sample was taken from a study of blood T cell repertoires in COVID-19. At the level of the study: Acute-phase and convalescent COVID-19 samples originated in the United States, Italy and Spain. The cDNA or gDNA used as material had been derived from T cells, B-cell-depleted T cells, or PBMCs.

The sample was peripheral blood. The receptor's source is a man between 60 and 75 years old with acute or convalescent COVID-19.

The CDR3 is CASSPGWGRSNQPQHF. The CDR3 DNA follows: TGTGCCAGCAGTCCCGGTTGGGGGAGGAGCAATCAGCCCCAGCATTTT. The gene calls are TRBV28 and TRBJ1-5; TRBD1 is a possible D gene (5 bases). The CDR3 consists of 16 residues. The V end was cut by 5 bases, the J end by 1 base, with 15 bases between. The germline gives CDR1 MDHEN, CDR2 SYDVKM.